This T cell receptor beta chain was captured by sequencing in a study of blood T cell repertoires in COVID-19. Original processing methods: Amplification with reference gene primers provided the estimates of nucleated cell counts. Data came from immunoSEQ multiplex PCR; TCRdb stores just in-frame clones and leaves some out. That table is the source of V, J and clone size, and D and trimming were worked out from the DNA. The repertoire holds fewer than 400,000 clones, just over 85% seen once, with over 3.5% in the top ten. This CDR3 spans 16 amino acids. V lost 7 bases to trimming and J lost 0 bases; unmatched junction nucleotides: 6. The germline V gene has CDR1 SNHLY and CDR2 FYNNEI.

The chain links TRBV2 to TRBJ2-6, with 7 bases that match TRBD2. Sequenced: PBMCs or T cells enriched from blood (not recorded which). The TCR originated in a man aged 25-40 years who had recovered from COVID-19. The CDR3 loop reads CASTRDYSSGANVLTF. The CDR3 DNA reads TGTGCCAGCACCCGGGACTACTCCTCTGGGGCCAACGTCCTGACTTTC.